This paragraph covers one T cell receptor (beta chain) sequence. Its antigen remains unidentified. The data stem from a study of beta chain features in type 1 diabetes. Background on the study: Cell yields, age and gender were similar between patients and healthy donors.

Reverse transcribing all isolated RNA meant expressed TCRB transcripts were sequenced. The table came from immunoSEQ multiplex PCR; TCRdb's copy has only in-frame clones and leaves some out. The table lists fewer than 550,000 clones, about an eighth of them singletons. General observations from the study: Within the patient group, naive, central memory and Treg TCRB repertoires appeared more similar to each other than within healthy donors.

There are 15 residues in the CDR3. The germline gives CDR1 SGHTA, CDR2 FQGNSA. V lost 5 bases, J lost 3 bases, and 17 bases lay in between. The TCR originated in a woman younger than 30 in good health. The material sequenced was naive CD4+ T cells from blood. This rearrangement joins TRBV7-2 to TRBJ2-7; possible D gene TRBD1, 5 bases. The CDR3 here is CASSPGAGYLYEQYF. CDR3 coding DNA: TGTGCCAGCAGCCCTGGGGCCGGGTACCTCTACGAGCAGTACTTC.